This passage covers 28 T cell receptor beta chains from one sample sequenced in a study of shared clonotypes between healthy human individuals. The data were produced by immunoSEQ multiplex PCR, yet TCRdb's version contains in-frame clones alone and is incomplete. Of about a million clones in the sample, about three quarters were seen once. Sequencing used memory CD4+ T cells sorted from blood. The subset: CD45RA-negative fraction. The receptors derive from a man aged 18-30 years in good health.

Points on this clone: One end of the junction varies from germline; a read error may be responsible. The rearrangement links TRBV5-6 to TRBJ1-3, with a tentative D call TRBD1 (5 bases). CDR3 length: 16 amino acids. Germline CDR1 SGHDT, CDR2 YYEEEE. CDR3 sequence: CASSTPGPQPGNTIYF. The DNA of the CDR3 is TGTGCCAGCAGCACGCCGGGACCACAACCTGGGAACACCATATATTTT.

This clone was detected only a few times. The V gene is TRBV4-1, the J gene TRBJ1-1, with D unresolved. V gave up 0 bases and J gave up 9 bases, with 8 bases separating them. CDR1 and CDR2 (germline): MGHRA, YSYEKL. The CDR3 has 12 residues. This CDR3 is CASSQEARQAFF. CDR3 sequence (DNA): TGCGCCAGCAGCCAAGAGGCCCGGCAAGCTTTCTTT.

As for this clone: This could be a read error, since a much larger clone is one nucleotide away. In the same sample, other DNA sequences code for this CDR3. The chain joins TRBV7-2 to TRBJ1-1; D is uncertain. Germline V lookup: CDR1 SGHTA, CDR2 FQGNSA. V shed 2 bases and J shed 1 base, with 5 bases lying between them. The CDR3 length is 13 residues. The CDR3 loop is CASSLKRNTEAFF. The CDR3 nucleotides are TGTGCCAGCAGCTTAAAAAGGAACACTGAAGCTTTCTTT.

This clone was counted many times. This rearrangement joins TRBV19 to TRBJ2-1; D is perhaps TRBD2 (5 bases). CDR1 is LNHDA and CDR2 is SQIVND in the germline V gene (reference sequence). Between the trimmed V and J ends, which lost 4 bases and 13 bases, there was a span of 20 bases. The CDR3 runs 14 residues. CDR3 in amino acids: CASSTKLGLTGQFF. The CDR3 region has the DNA TGTGCCAGTAGTACTAAACTAGGCCTCACCGGACAGTTCTTC.

As to this clone: Other DNA sequences in the same sample also yield this CDR3. The J gene is TRBJ2-2, the V gene TRBV5-1; 7 bases align to TRBD2. Germline-derived CDR1 and CDR2 are SGHRS and YFSETQ. The CDR3 has 15 residues. The V and J ends lost 0 bases and 2 bases, in that order; junction bases with no gene match: 1. CDR3 loop: CASSLGLANTGELFF. The CDR3 nucleotides read TGCGCCAGCAGCTTGGGACTAGCCAACACCGGGGAGCTGTTTTTT.

This chain connects TRBV2 to TRBJ2-1; D not resolved. This CDR3 has 11 residues. The V gene's germline CDR1 is SNHLY and CDR2 FYNNEI. V was cut by 4 bases and J by 12 bases, with 10 bases left in between. Written as DNA, the CDR3 is TGTGCCAGCAGTGTATCTAGTTGGCAGTTCTTC. Translating it yields CASSVSSWQFF.

The chain employs TRBV2 and TRBJ2-2; 9 nucleotides align to TRBD1. With 6 bases clipped from V and 6 bases from J, the junction kept 17 bases outside the gene matches. CDR3 length equals 18 residues. Germline V gene sequence: CDR1 SNHLY, CDR2 FYNNEI. The CDR3 is CASRPGNTGGANPGELFF. The CDR3 DNA reads TGTGCCAGCAGGCCGGGGAATACAGGGGGCGCGAATCCCGGGGAGCTGTTTTTT. Supplemented by reference TRBV2 and TRBJ2-2, the full variable domain reads EPEVTQTPSHQVTQMGQEVILRCVPISNHLYFYWYRQILGQKVEFLVSFYNNEISEKSEIFDDQFSVERPDGSNFTLKIRSTKLEDSAMYFCASRPGNTGGANPGELFFGEGSRLTVL.

The rearrangement joins TRBV19 to TRBJ1-1; D ambiguous. V shed 6 bases and J shed 5 bases, with 16 bases lying between them. The CDR3 extends over 14 amino acids. Germline V gene data show CDR1 as LNHDA and CDR2 as SQIVND (reference sequence). CDR3 in DNA: TGTGCCAGTAGCAGCATCAAAGTTGGGACTGAAGCTTTCTTT. Encoded protein: CASSSIKVGTEAFF.

The gene calls are TRBV10-3 and TRBJ1-2; D is perhaps TRBD1 (5 bases). The CDR3 loop spans 11 amino acids. V dropped 8 bases and J dropped 6 bases, with 10 bases sitting between them. The germline gives CDR1 ENHRY, CDR2 SYGVKD. The CDR3 here is CAIGGADGYTF. CDR3 DNA sequence: TGTGCCATCGGAGGGGCTGATGGCTACACCTTC.

J is TRBJ1-5 and V is TRBV6-1; possibly TRBD1 for D (5 bases). This CDR3 contains 13 residues. The V gene lost 7 bases and the J gene lost 4 bases, with 11 bases spanning the gap. From germline, CDR1 is MNHNS and CDR2 SASEGT. CDR3 in amino acids: CASIREGNQPQHF. The CDR3 DNA follows: TGTGCCAGCATAAGGGAGGGGAATCAGCCCCAGCATTTT.

The chain uses TRBV20-1 and TRBJ2-7; D is undetermined. Germline loops: CDR1 DFQATT, CDR2 SNEGSKA (reference sequence). V was clipped by 5 bases and J by 3 bases, with 8 bases between them. The CDR3 totals 11 residues. CDR3 amino acids: CSAASDYEQYF. The CDR3 DNA is TGCAGTGCTGCCTCAGACTACGAGCAGTACTTC.

The CDR3 DNA is TGCGCCAGCAGCGGAGGGACAGGGGATAATTCACCCCTCCACTTT. It codes for CASSGGTGDNSPLHF. The J gene is TRBJ1-6, the V gene TRBV5-1; TRBD1 agrees at 10 bases. Germline loops: CDR1 SGHRS, CDR2 YFSETQ. Trimming at V came to 4 bases and at J to 5 bases, leaving 3 bases not matched to a gene. The CDR3 has 15 residues.

This clone is a singleton in its sample. The rearrangement uses TRBV6-1 and TRBJ2-5; a possible D gene is TRBD1 (7 bases). The CDR3 runs to 14 residues. Trimming removed 5 bases at V and 5 bases at J, with 15 bases between. Germline V gene lookup returns CDR1 MNHNS and CDR2 SASEGT. The CDR3 DNA reads TGTGCCAGCAGTTCTGGACAGGCGGGGGAGACCCAGTACTTC. It specifies CASSSGQAGETQYF.

The chain couples TRBV9 to TRBJ2-7, with 10 bases fitting TRBD2. Germline assignment: CDR1 SGDLS and CDR2 YYNGEE. V shed 4 bases and J 3 bases; nucleotides not matched to a gene: 10. The CDR3 runs 16 residues. The CDR3 DNA is TGTGCCAGCAGCCCATTTGGGGCTAGCGGGGGCTACGAGCAGTACTTC. This codes for CASSPFGASGGYEQYF.

The CDR3 spells CASSTGLHSNEQFF. DNA for the CDR3: TGTGCCAGTAGTACGGGACTCCACTCCAATGAGCAGTTCTTC. The chain couples TRBV19 to TRBJ2-1; tentative D call: TRBD2 (6 bases). Trimming left V 4 bases short and J 6 bases short, with 13 bases between. Germline CDR1 LNHDA, CDR2 SQIVND (reference sequence). CDR3 size: 14 residues. The full variable domain, rest sourced from reference TRBV19 and TRBJ2-1, is DGGITQSPKYLFRKEGQNVTLSCEQNLNHDAMYWYRQDPGQGLRLIYYSQIVNDFQKGDIAEGYSVSREKKESFPLTVTSAQKNPTAFYLCASSTGLHSNEQFFGPGTRLTVL.

In its sample, this clone was seen a few times. CDR3 nucleotide sequence: TGTGCCAGCAGTTACGACGGGGGAGAAGCTTTCTTT. This codes for CASSYDGGEAFF. This chain uses TRBV6-5 with TRBJ1-1, with D possibly being TRBD1 (5 bases). Trimming took off 2 bases at V and 8 bases at J, with 9 bases between the two ends. Germline V CDR1 and CDR2: MNHEY, SVGAGI. The CDR3 sequence is 12 residues long.

This chain uses TRBV5-4 with TRBJ2-5; 10 bases map to TRBD2. Germline CDR1 reads SGHNT; CDR2 reads YYREEE (reference sequence). The CDR3 sequence is 16 residues long. Trimming cost V 0 bases and J 5 bases; bases outside gene matches: 7. The CDR3 sequence: CASSLVLPGLAETQYF. The CDR3 DNA is TGTGCCAGCAGCTTGGTCCTACCGGGACTAGCGGAGACCCAGTACTTC.

V gene TRBV4-2 combines with J gene TRBJ1-2; 11 nucleotides align to TRBD1. With 1 base clipped from V and 4 bases from J, the junction kept 5 bases outside the gene matches. Germline lookup yields CDR1 LGHNA and CDR2 YNFKEQ. The CDR3 totals 16 residues. The CDR3 coding sequence is TGTGCCAGCAGCCAAGGAGGACAGGGGGCCCTCTATGGCTACACCTTC. Protein product: CASSQGGQGALYGYTF.

The V call is TRBV10-2, the J call TRBJ1-6; D unclear. The CDR3 totals 15 residues. The V gene lost 2 bases and the J gene lost 4 bases, with 9 bases spanning the gap. Germline CDR1 WSHSY, CDR2 SAAADI. The CDR3 region has the DNA TGCGCCAGCAGTGAGGTGGCAGGATATAATTCACCCCTCCACTTT. Its protein product is CASSEVAGYNSPLHF.

This chain uses TRBV10-3 with TRBJ2-3, with D possibly matching TRBD2 (7 bases). The CDR3 consists of 14 residues. CDR1 is ENHRY and CDR2 is SYGVKD in the germline V gene. Trimming cost V 7 bases and J 2 bases, with 13 bases left between them. The CDR3 nucleotides are TGTGCCATCAAGGGGGGGCCTAACACAGATACGCAGTATTTT. Translation gives CAIKGGPNTDTQYF.

The chain carries TRBV28 and TRBJ1-3; D gene ambiguous. CDR3 length: 15 amino acids. Germline values: CDR1 MDHEN, CDR2 SYDVKM. Between the trimmed V and J ends, which lost 4 bases and 0 bases, there was a span of 10 bases. CDR3 protein: CASSSTVSSGNTIYF. CDR3 sequence (DNA): TGTGCCAGCAGTTCTACTGTAAGCTCTGGAAACACCATATATTTT.

J is TRBJ2-7 and V is TRBV5-4; 8 nucleotides line up with TRBD2. The CDR3 covers 16 residues. Germline V lookup: CDR1 SGHNT, CDR2 YYREEE (reference sequence). The J segment lost 5 bases and the V segment lost 3 bases, leaving 13 bases of the junction unmatched. CDR3 sequence reads: CASSSGAGGSQHEQYF. The CDR3, as DNA: TGTGCCAGCAGCTCTGGGGCGGGAGGCTCTCAACACGAGCAGTACTTC. The variable domain in full, with the rest retrieved from reference TRBV5-4 and TRBJ2-7, is ETGVTQSPTHLIKTRGQQVTLRCSSQSGHNTVSWYQQALGQGPQFIFQYYREEENGRGNFPPRFSGLQFPNYSSELNVNALELDDSALYLCASSSGAGGSQHEQYFGPGTRLTVT.

The J gene is TRBJ2-3, the V gene TRBV7-9, with 14 bases matching TRBD2. Germline CDR1 reads SEHNR; CDR2 reads FQNEAQ (reference sequence). The CDR3 has 17 residues. The junction had 4 bases not matched to a gene; V was cut back by 2 bases and J by 3 bases. CDR3 sequence (DNA): TGTGCCAGCAGCTTACCCCGACTAGCGGGAGGGACAGATACGCAGTATTTT. It translates to CASSLPRLAGGTDTQYF.

The CDR3 is CASSLQGKGTDTQYF. The CDR3 DNA reads as TGTGCCAGCAGTTTACAAGGGAAGGGCACAGATACGCAGTATTTT. The gene calls are TRBV27 and TRBJ2-3; D uncertain. Between the trimmed V and J ends, which lost 2 bases and 1 base, there was a span of 10 bases. CDR1 is MNHEY and CDR2 is SMNVEV in the germline V gene (reference sequence). CDR3 length: 15 amino acids.

V usage is TRBV18 and J usage is TRBJ2-7; 9 bases align to TRBD2. V lost 5 bases to trimming and J lost 0 bases; unmatched junction nucleotides: 5. The CDR3 sequence is 15 residues long. Germline CDR1 reads KGHSH; CDR2 reads LQKENI. The CDR3 nucleotides are TGTGCCAGCTCAAGGGCTAGCGGGATCTCCTACGAGCAGTACTTC. It yields the protein CASSRASGISYEQYF.

This sequence joins TRBV10-1 and TRBJ1-1; tentatively, D is TRBD1 (5 bases). Germline V gene lookup returns CDR1 WNHNN and CDR2 SYGVQD (reference sequence). V was trimmed by 0 bases and J by 5 bases, leaving 13 bases between them. The CDR3 is 15 amino acids. CDR3: CASSESQGPGTEAFF. The CDR3 bases are TGCGCCAGCAGTGAGTCGCAGGGACCGGGGACTGAAGCTTTCTTT.

This chain links TRBV7-9 with TRBJ1-2; D is uncertain. The CDR3 spans 13 residues. CDR1 and CDR2 (germline): SEHNR, FQNEAQ (reference sequence). The V end was cut by 3 bases, the J end by 7 bases, with 12 bases between. The CDR3 nucleotides are TGTGCCAGCAGCTTCTCTGAAGGTGGTGGCTACACCTTC. This translates into CASSFSEGGGYTF.

This clone was counted once. This sequence joins TRBV11-3 and TRBJ2-1; TRBD2 agrees at 10 bases. Germline V gives CDR1 SGHNT, CDR2 YENEEA. V was clipped by 3 bases and J by 4 bases; unmatched bases: 3. CDR3 length: 15 amino acids. CDR3 protein: CASSLLAGEYNEQFF. The DNA of the CDR3 is TGTGCCAGCAGCTTGCTAGCGGGGGAGTACAATGAGCAGTTCTTC.